Listed below are T cell receptor beta chains from one sample, sequenced in a study of cytomegalovirus exposure and HLA in healthy donors. Assay: immunoSEQ multiplex PCR; the TCRdb copy retains only in-frame clones and omits some. The sample totals about 67,000 clones. Sequencing input: PBMCs. These TCRs come from a boy aged 5-17 years in good health and CMV-seronegative. Each CDR3 is given with its conserved first and last residue. The D gene is left open where the match is weak.

V gene,D gene,J gene,CDR3 protein
TRBV6-5,TRBD1,TRBJ1-5,CASSYHTGDQPQHF
TRBV6-6,TRBD1,TRBJ1-5,CASRLDRGQDQPQHF
TRBV6-1,.,TRBJ2-2,CASSESSLPPGELFF
TRBV23-1,TRBD1,TRBJ1-3,CASSQDRSGNTIYF
TRBV6-5,.,TRBJ2-1,CASRGGQLYNEQFF
TRBV2,TRBD2,TRBJ2-7,CASRPGLAGGAGYEQYF
TRBV6-1,TRBD1,TRBJ1-3,CAAREGASGNTIYF
TRBV19,.,TRBJ1-5,CASTRDKTLPQHF
TRBV9,TRBD2,TRBJ2-7,CASSRREGSSYEQYF
TRBV15,.,TRBJ1-6,CATSRGVGGRDSPLHF
TRBV2,.,TRBJ2-7,CASSGTYSSGEQYF
TRBV5-1,TRBD2,TRBJ2-2,CASSLQVTSSGELFF
TRBV5-1,TRBD2,TRBJ2-3,CASSRGTGDYTDTQYF
TRBV5-1,.,TRBJ1-1,CASSPQTSNTEAFF
TRBV19,TRBD1,TRBJ1-1,CASGIQGMNTEAFF
TRBV10-2,.,TRBJ1-1,CASSENFMAFF
TRBV6-5,.,TRBJ2-1,CASGPRDEQFF
TRBV29-1,.,TRBJ2-2,CSVETRNTGELFF
TRBV5-1,TRBD2,TRBJ2-7,CASSPTAGVLEQYF
TRBV18,TRBD1,TRBJ1-1,CASPRDRGAEAFF
TRBV9,.,TRBJ2-7,CASSSTNSGVEQYF
TRBV30,TRBD1,TRBJ1-3,CAWSTGTGGFSGNTIYF
TRBV27,.,TRBJ2-7,CASRRERNPYEQYF
TRBV2,TRBD1,TRBJ1-5,CASRDRGYSNQPQHF
TRBV6-5,.,TRBJ2-2,CASRPGGTGELFF
TRBV9,.,TRBJ2-7,CASSEPAGGSNEQYF
TRBV7-8,.,TRBJ1-4,CASSRQMNEKLFF
TRBV20-1,.,TRBJ2-7,CSRGYRDEQYF
TRBV13,TRBD2,TRBJ2-7,CASSGAGAAAYEQYF
TRBV29-1,.,TRBJ2-7,CSVTRDLTYEQYF
TRBV19,.,TRBJ2-4,CASSDINIQYF
TRBV7-2,.,TRBJ2-5,CASSLVGRQETQYF
TRBV2,.,TRBJ2-1,CASSPRSRDNEQFF
TRBV9,.,TRBJ1-6,CASSSGGVNNSPLHF
TRBV30,TRBD1,TRBJ1-5,CAWSPGTGNQPQHF
TRBV5-8,TRBD1,TRBJ2-7,CASSRDRADEQYF
TRBV6-5,TRBD2,TRBJ2-1,CASSMERELGNEQFF
TRBV7-2,.,TRBJ1-1,CASSTDMNTEAFF
TRBV7-9,TRBD1,TRBJ2-3,CASSPRGPDTQYF
TRBV7-9,.,TRBJ1-4,CASLREGEKLFF
TRBV30,.,TRBJ2-2,CAWRVSGSTGELFF
TRBV5-1,TRBD2,TRBJ2-7,CASSLSGGAYEQYF
TRBV19,.,TRBJ2-7,CASSTARSSYEQYF
TRBV6-5,.,TRBJ2-2,CASSYGLGELFF
TRBV5-1,TRBD2,TRBJ2-3,CASNPVAGGGDTQYF
TRBV6-6,.,TRBJ2-7,CASSGSKYEQYF